This T cell receptor (beta chain) was sequenced for a study of T cell repertoires in cytomegalovirus infection. The length of the CDR3 is 15 residues. The V gene end was trimmed by 7 bases and the J gene end by 0 bases; junction bases not matched to a gene: 7. The germline CDR1 and CDR2 sequences are SGHTA and FQGNSA. Via MiXCR, TCRdb re-called the reads, giving one row per CDR3 protein. The sample has around 100,000 distinct CDR3 sequences, over 30% seen once. As concerns this clonotype: Its cognate antigen is unknown.

The clonotype originates from a human donor in good health (CMV status not recorded). Some clones in this sample may be carry-over from other donors' samples. The chain carries TRBV7-2 and TRBJ1-2, with 8 bases aligning to TRBD1. The sample consisted of CD8+ T cells from cultured PBMCs, taken from culture after CMV antigen stimulation. The CDR3: CASTDRARSNYGYTF. The CDR3 bases are TGTGCCAGCACGGACAGGGCGCGCTCTAACTATGGCTACACCTTC.